Sequencing of this T cell receptor beta chain was carried out in a study of T cells in Graves' hyperthyroidism and ophthalmopathy. Study-wide results and caveats: Model predictions of ophthalmopathy came a median roughly 6.7 months before onset. Ophthalmopathy was distinguished from stable hyperthyroidism by 13 V-J signatures. Appearing also in blood were most of the thyroid clonotypes expanded above 0.001.

This CDR3 comprises 14 residues. V dropped 6 bases and J dropped 4 bases, with 19 bases sitting between them. Looked up from germline, CDR1 is DFQATT and CDR2 is SNEGSKA (reference sequence). The diagnoses drew upon clinical symptoms, serum thyroxine and TRAb, thyroid ultrasound and orbital computed tomography. This clonotype appeared a few times. The antigen remains unidentified. TCR beta CDR3 sequences were amplified from RNA transcripts. First-round RT-PCR of the TCR CDR3 relied on the HTBI primer set. TCRdb re-analysed the multiplex PCR reads in MiXCR, keeping a single row per CDR3 protein. The table shows over 650,000 distinct CDR3 sequences, with 45% occurring only once.

J is TRBJ2-7 and V is TRBV20-1, with D tentatively TRBD1 (8 bases). Sequenced sample: peripheral blood or thyroid tissue (not recorded which). This clonotype was obtained from an adult man with Graves' disease, either hyperthyroidism or ophthalmopathy (not recorded which). The CDR3 DNA follows: TGCAGTGCCGAACACAGGGGGGGGCATTACGAGCAGTACTTC. Residues: CSAEHRGGHYEQYF.